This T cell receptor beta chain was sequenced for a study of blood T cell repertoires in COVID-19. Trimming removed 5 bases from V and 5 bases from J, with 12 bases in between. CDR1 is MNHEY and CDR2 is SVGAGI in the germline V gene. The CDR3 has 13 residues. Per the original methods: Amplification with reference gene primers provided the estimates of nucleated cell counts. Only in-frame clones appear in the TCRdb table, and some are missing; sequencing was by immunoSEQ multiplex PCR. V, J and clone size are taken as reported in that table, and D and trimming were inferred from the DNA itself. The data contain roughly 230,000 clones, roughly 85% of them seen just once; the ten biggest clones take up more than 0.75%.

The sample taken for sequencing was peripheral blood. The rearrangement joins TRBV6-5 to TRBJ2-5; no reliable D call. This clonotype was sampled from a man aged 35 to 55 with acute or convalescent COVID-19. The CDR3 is CASSLGVRETQYF. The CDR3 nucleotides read TGTGCCAGCAGTCTAGGAGTAAGGGAGACCCAGTACTTC.